This T cell receptor (beta chain) was sequenced during a study of shared clonotypes between healthy human individuals. Trimming cost V 0 bases and J 7 bases, with 9 bases left between them. CDR1 MRHNA and CDR2 SNTAGT come from the germline V gene. This CDR3 has 13 residues. Once extracted for a subset, genomic DNA was divided evenly among several immunoSEQ plates. Measured with immunoSEQ multiplex PCR; TCRdb has only the in-frame clones, and not every one. Of 2 million to 2.5 million clones detected, approximately 96% appear once; the ten largest clones hold around 0.13%. Whole-study findings and limits: Rarefaction revealed incomplete sorted-subset sequencing despite large depth. A few donors showed sharing of around 5% of naive CD4 clonotypes.

Into CD45RA+ naive and CD45RA-negative memory subsets, the CD4+ cells were split. Concerning this clone: Its cognate antigen is unknown.

This TCR was sampled from a man between 18 and 29 years old in good health. The material sequenced was naive CD4+ T cells sorted from blood. Subset reported: CD45RA+ positively selected. The J gene is TRBJ1-1, the V gene TRBV6-4, with a weak D call TRBD1 (6 bases). The CDR3 region has the DNA TGTGCCAGCAGTGACTCGGACAGCAATGAAGCTTTCTTT. It encodes CASSDSDSNEAFF.